This T cell receptor beta chain was recorded in a study of B cell selection in AIRE deficiency. Sorting defined conventional CD4 T cells as CD4+CD127+. The CDR3 consists of 15 residues. CDR1 and CDR2 (germline): MNHEY, SVGAGI. Trimming left V 2 bases short and J 1 base short, with 11 bases between. Profiling relied on immunoSEQ multiplex PCR, and the TCRdb table lists in-frame clones only, not all of them. The sample yields some 25,000 clones, around 97% seen once. This chain uses TRBV6-5 with TRBJ1-1, with D possibly being TRBD1 (6 bases). This TCR derives from a human donor with AIRE deficiency. The sequencing input was conventional CD4+ T cells sorted from PBMCs. The CDR3 protein is CASSYGGWENTEAFF. The CDR3 DNA follows: TGTGCCAGCAGTTACGGGGGCTGGGAGAACACTGAAGCTTTCTTT.